The rows below give T cell receptor beta chains drawn from one sample of a study of glioma-infiltrating T cells after dendritic cell vaccination. TCRdb keeps only in-frame clones here, not all; method: immunoSEQ multiplex PCR. The table has 40,000 or so clones, about 80% seen once. Sequencing was performed on blood, taken before dendritic cell vaccination. The receptors stem from a human donor with glioblastoma. CDR3s include the opening cysteine and the closing phenylalanine or tryptophan. A D gene is named only where the DNA matches it firmly. Not every row has a clone size; where given, it reads once, few, many or a size class.

v_gene	j_gene	d_gene	abundance	CDR3nt	CDR3aa
TRBV4-3	TRBJ1-6	TRBD1	NA	TGCGCCAGCAGCCGCGACAGGGGAAGCTATAATTCACCCCTCCACTTT	CASSRDRGSYNSPLHF
TRBV7-9	TRBJ2-7	TRBD1	NA	TGTGCCAGCAGCTTAGGCCTTTCTCAGGGGGCCCACTACGAGCAGTACTTC	CASSLGLSQGAHYEQYF
TRBV18	TRBJ2-6	TRBD1	NA	TGTGCCAGCTCACCTCCAACAGGGGGCTCAGGGGCCAACGTCCTGACTTTC	CASSPPTGGSGANVLTF
TRBV9	TRBJ2-3	NA	NA	TGTGCCAGCAGCGTAGCTGGTGGCGGGGGCACAGATACGCAGTATTTT	CASSVAGGGGTDTQYF
TRBV6-1	TRBJ1-2	NA	NA	TGTGCCAGCAAAACCACAGGGTTCGATGGCTACACCTTC	CASKTTGFDGYTF
TRBV21-1	TRBJ1-6	NA	NA	TGTGCCAGCAGCAAAGTTGGTTGGGACAGGGGGCGAGACTCACCCCTCCACTTT	CASSKVGWDRGRDSPLHF
TRBV4-1	TRBJ2-7	TRBD2	few	TGCGCCAGCAGCCAAGATCGCCGCGGGAGCTCCTACGAGCAGTACTTC	CASSQDRRGSSYEQYF
TRBV23-1	TRBJ1-1	NA	NA	TGCGCCAGCAGTCAGCAGGGGTGGGACACTGAAGCTTTCTTT	CASSQQGWDTEAFF
TRBV28	TRBJ1-6	NA	few	TGTGCCAGCAACAGGAATAATTCACCCCTCCACTTT	CASNRNNSPLHF
TRBV7-9	TRBJ2-1	TRBD2	NA	TGTGCCAGCAGCCCAACTATAGCGGGGGACGTGGAGTTCTTC	CASSPTIAGDVEFF
TRBV11-3	TRBJ2-2	NA	NA	TGTGCCAGCAGCTTAGAAGGGGACACCGGGGAGCTGTTTTTT	CASSLEGDTGELFF
TRBV11-2	TRBJ2-7	NA	NA	TGTGCCAGCAGCTTAGATCTGGGGCAGGGAACCTACGAGCAGTACTTC	CASSLDLGQGTYEQYF
TRBV7-2	TRBJ2-1	TRBD1	NA	TGTGCCAGCAGCTTAGTTTCCCAGACAGGGGGACGGTACAATGAGCAGTTCTTC	CASSLVSQTGGRYNEQFF
TRBV28	TRBJ2-5	TRBD1	NA	TGTGCCAGCAGCCATGGGACAGGGAGCTTTCGAGAGACCCAGTACTTC	CASSHGTGSFRETQYF
TRBV4-2	TRBJ1-2	TRBD1	NA	TGTGCCAGCAGCCCAACTGATAGACAGGGCTATGGCTACACCTTC	CASSPTDRQGYGYTF
TRBV28	TRBJ2-5	TRBD2	once	TGTGCCAGCAGTCCACGTGGTAGCGGGGGACCCGGGACCCAGTACTTC	CASSPRGSGGPGTQYF
TRBV9	TRBJ1-5	NA	NA	TGTGCCAGCAACTCCAAGGGGGTTTGGAATCAGCCCCAGCATTTT	CASNSKGVWNQPQHF
TRBV11-3	TRBJ2-3	NA	NA	TGTGCCAGCAGCCCCCATCTAGCAAACCGCGATACGCAGTATTTT	CASSPHLANRDTQYF
TRBV2	TRBJ1-1	NA	NA	TGTGCCAGCAGTGAAAGGAGAGATTACACTGAAGCTTTCTTT	CASSERRDYTEAFF
TRBV6-6	TRBJ1-3	NA	NA	TGTGCCAGCATTGGGAGTGCCTCTGGAAACACCATATATTTT	CASIGSASGNTIYF
TRBV7-9	TRBJ2-3	NA	NA	TGTGCCAGCAGCTTAGGGGGGGACACAGATACGCAGTATTTT	CASSLGGDTDTQYF
TRBV6-5	TRBJ2-7	TRBD1	NA	TGTGCCAGCAGCAAGGGACAGTCCTACGAGCAGTACTTC	CASSKGQSYEQYF
TRBV27	TRBJ2-7	NA	NA	TGTGCCAGCAGTTTATCGGGGCCCTACGAGCAGTACTTC	CASSLSGPYEQYF
TRBV11-2	TRBJ2-7	TRBD1	few	TGTGCCAGCAGTGACAGGGGGCTCACCTACGAGCAGTACTTC	CASSDRGLTYEQYF
TRBV10-3	TRBJ1-2	NA	few	TGTGCCATCAGACTAGTCGATGACCTGCGGTATGGCTACACCTTC	CAIRLVDDLRYGYTF
TRBV2	TRBJ1-2	NA	NA	TGTGCCAGCACGACCGCCCCACAGGGTTATGGCTACACCTTC	CASTTAPQGYGYTF
TRBV6-5	TRBJ2-1	TRBD2	NA	TGTGCCAGCAGTTACGACGGCGGGGGGGCCTACAATGAGCAGTTCTTC	CASSYDGGGAYNEQFF
TRBV5-4	TRBJ2-7	TRBD1	NA	TGTGCCAGCGCAGACAGGGGGACGGTACCCTACGAGCAGTACTTC	CASADRGTVPYEQYF
TRBV25-1	TRBJ2-5	NA	NA	TGTGCCAGCAGTGAATATCTCGGACAGCAAGAGACCCAGTACTTC	CASSEYLGQQETQYF
TRBV19	TRBJ1-1	NA	NA	TGTGCCAGTAGTACGGCCCTTAGTGGGCCTGAAGCTTTCTTT	CASSTALSGPEAFF